A selection of T cell receptor beta chains follows, all from one sample in a study of T cell clones after liver transplantation. Clones were read by immunoSEQ multiplex PCR, and TCRdb kept only the in-frame ones, dropping some. The sample records around 80,000 clones, 70% to 85% being singletons. The sequencing here drew on CD4+ T cells from blood, taken about 46 months after liver transplant. These receptors all stem from a human patient who received a liver transplant. Some T cells may possibly be graft donor cells. The CDR3 runs from the conserved cysteine through the conserved F or W. D genes are given only for firm matches. Expanded clones get a size class; other rows say once, few or many, or leave the size out.

D	V	J	size	CDR3	DNA
TRBD1	TRBV6-6	TRBJ2-1	-	CASSYWGTGNNEQFF	TGTGCCAGCAGTTACTGGGGGACAGGGAACAATGAGCAGTTCTTC
TRBD1	TRBV28	TRBJ1-2	-	CASRAGTGLYGYTF	TGTGCCAGCCGCGCCGGGACAGGTCTCTATGGCTACACCTTC
-	TRBV18	TRBJ1-1	-	CASSQGVMDTEAFF	TGTGCCAGCTCACAAGGGGTAATGGACACTGAAGCTTTCTTT
-	TRBV11-2	TRBJ2-7	-	CASSQQSAEQYF	TGTGCCAGCAGCCAACAATCAGCCGAGCAGTACTTC
TRBD1	TRBV5-1	TRBJ1-1	-	CASSDPQGSTEAFF	TGCGCCAGCAGCGATCCACAGGGGAGCACTGAAGCTTTCTTT
-	TRBV20-1	TRBJ2-1	once	CSAGQAREQFF	TGCAGTGCGGGGCAAGCGAGGGAGCAGTTCTTC
-	TRBV7-6	TRBJ2-5	few	CASSWGNMGETQYF	TGTGCCAGCAGCTGGGGGAACATGGGAGAGACCCAGTACTTC
TRBD1	TRBV5-6	TRBJ1-1	-	CASAGGTGVGEAFF	TGTGCCAGCGCCGGGGGGACAGGGGTCGGTGAAGCTTTCTTT
-	TRBV19	TRBJ2-3	-	CASSIGRGSGGTDTQYF	TGTGCCAGTAGTATAGGCCGAGGTAGCGGAGGCACAGATACGCAGTATTTT
-	TRBV6-5	TRBJ2-7	-	CASSHRDTGEQYF	TGTGCCAGCAGTCACAGGGATACGGGCGAGCAGTACTTC
-	TRBV18	TRBJ2-3	-	CASSHRGAPGTDTQYF	TGTGCCAGCTCACACCGGGGGGCGCCGGGCACAGATACGCAGTATTTT
-	TRBV18	TRBJ1-4	-	CASSPPGTNEKLFF	TGTGCCAGCTCACCACCAGGGACTAATGAAAAACTGTTTTTT
-	TRBV5-6	TRBJ1-1	-	CASSLQGNTEAFF	TGTGCCAGCAGCTTGCAGGGGAACACTGAAGCTTTCTTT
-	TRBV19	TRBJ1-5	-	CASSEGGGRNQPQHF	TGTGCCAGTAGTGAGGGGGGGGGACGCAATCAGCCCCAGCATTTT
TRBD2	TRBV7-9	TRBJ2-1	-	CASSLDWGGRKSYNEQFF	TGTGCCAGCAGCTTAGATTGGGGCGGGAGGAAGTCCTACAATGAGCAGTTCTTC
-	TRBV30	TRBJ1-4	-	CAWAPRVKELFF	TGTGCCTGGGCCCCCAGGGTAAAGGAACTGTTTTTT
TRBD1	TRBV5-6	TRBJ2-1	-	CASSLVGTVDEQFF	TGTGCCAGCAGCTTGGTCGGGACAGTTGATGAGCAGTTCTTC
-	TRBV29-1	TRBJ1-2	-	CSVGDSNYGYTF	TGCAGCGTCGGGGACTCTAACTATGGCTACACCTTC
-	TRBV11-2	TRBJ2-5	-	CASRGPETQYF	TGTGCCAGCAGGGGGCCCGAGACCCAGTACTTC
-	TRBV7-9	TRBJ1-2	many	CASGIMGRVHGYTF	TGTGCCAGCGGGATTATGGGCAGGGTCCATGGCTACACCTTC
-	TRBV5-5	TRBJ1-5	-	CASSLDIRGNQPQHF	TGTGCCAGCAGCTTGGATATCCGGGGTAATCAGCCCCAGCATTTT
-	TRBV6-4	TRBJ1-2	-	CASSDRTHINYGYTF	TGTGCCAGCAGTGACCGAACTCACATCAACTATGGCTACACCTTC
TRBD1	TRBV5-4	TRBJ1-1	-	CASSHPGPGGRMNTEAFF	TGTGCCAGCAGTCACCCGGGTCCAGGGGGGCGCATGAACACTGAAGCTTTCTTT
TRBD1	TRBV6-6	TRBJ2-7	-	CASSSGQGHSYEQYF	TGTGCCAGCAGCTCAGGACAGGGCCATTCCTACGAGCAGTACTTC
-	TRBV11-2	TRBJ2-3	once	CASSRLGLLTDTQYF	TGTGCCAGCAGCCGGCTTGGCCTCCTCACAGATACGCAGTATTTT
TRBD2	TRBV25-1	TRBJ2-7	-	CASLFTSGRCYEQYF	TGTGCCAGCCTATTCACTAGCGGGAGGTGCTACGAGCAGTACTTC
TRBD2	TRBV13	TRBJ2-7	-	CASSPRSGSWAYEQYF	TGTGCCAGCAGCCCGCGTAGCGGGAGTTGGGCCTACGAGCAGTACTTC
-	TRBV29-1	TRBJ1-4	-	CSVEGGGDKEKLFF	TGCAGCGTTGAAGGAGGGGGAGATAAAGAAAAACTGTTTTTT
-	TRBV19	TRBJ2-1	-	CASSRVLRGLRLEQFF	TGTGCCAGTAGTAGGGTCTTACGAGGACTTCGACTTGAGCAGTTCTTC
-	TRBV10-3	TRBJ2-1	-	CAISESSGDNEQFF	TGTGCCATCAGTGAGTCATCGGGGGACAATGAGCAGTTCTTC
TRBD2	TRBV9	TRBJ2-4	-	CASSPGGWGGIQYF	TGTGCCAGCAGCCCCGGGGGGTGGGGAGGCATTCAGTACTTC
-	TRBV4-1	TRBJ1-1	-	CASSQFEPLRIARNTEAFF	TGCGCCAGCAGCCAATTCGAACCCCTTAGGATTGCCAGGAACACTGAAGCTTTCTTT
-	TRBV14	TRBJ1-2	-	CASSQVARNYGYTF	TGTGCCAGCAGCCAAGTAGCCAGGAACTATGGCTACACCTTC
-	TRBV2	TRBJ2-5	-	CASSESGVGETQYF	TGTGCCAGCAGTGAATCGGGGGTGGGAGAGACCCAGTACTTC
-	TRBV28	TRBJ2-1	-	CASALTGFDSSYNEQFF	TGTGCCAGCGCCTTAACGGGATTCGATAGCTCCTACAATGAGCAGTTCTTC